This TCR beta chain was documented in a study of PD-L1 blockade in urothelial cancer. About the research overall: Patients had undergone 0 to 3 prior chemotherapy regimens. The authors examined blood 3 weeks (second dose) and 6 weeks after treatment start.

Time point described: peripheral blood 6 weeks after treatment start. The method was immunoSEQ multiplex PCR; TCRdb's version includes in-frame clones alone and lacks a portion of them. The sample contains around 120,000 clones, around 89% of which appear only once. V was cut by 0 bases and J by 3 bases, with 9 bases left in between. The germline V gene has CDR1 SGHAT and CDR2 FQNNGV. The CDR3 runs to 15 residues. This TCR was sampled from a man between 60 and 75 years old with urothelial cancer. Sequences were derived from PBMCs, sampled around atezolizumab (anti-PD-L1) treatment. This chain joins TRBV11-2 and TRBJ2-1, with a tentative D call TRBD2 (6 bases). CDR3 residues: CASSLEFSGYNEQFF. The CDR3 DNA is TGTGCCAGCAGCTTAGAGTTTAGCGGCTACAATGAGCAGTTCTTC.